Below, 22 T cell receptor beta chains from the same sample are listed, as sequenced in a study of blood T cell repertoires in COVID-19 (dated by TCRdb to 2018 to 2020). Library creation used the immunoSEQ multiplex PCR assay. Drawn from immuneACCESS, this table holds only the in-frame rearrangements with V and J called that TCRdb kept. Clones are partly lost; checked studies trace under half to an unresolved V gene and leave the rest unexplained. Present in this sample are tens of thousands of clones, 86% of which were seen just once. Roughly 15% of the sample is taken by the ten largest. The sample consisted of peripheral blood. The source is a man aged 55 to 69 with active or convalescent COVID-19.

V gene TRBV30 combines with J gene TRBJ2-3, with 14 positions matching TRBD2. Per the germline V gene, CDR1 is GTSNPN and CDR2 is SVGIG (reference sequence). The CDR3 is 17 amino acids. Trimming at V came to 5 bases and at J to 5 bases, leaving 12 bases not matched to a gene. The DNA for the CDR3 is TGTGCCTGGTGTCCCGGGACTAGCGGGGGTTGTGTAGATACGCAGTATTTT. Amino acid sequence: CAWCPGTSGGCVDTQYF.

The chain recombines TRBV29-1 with TRBJ2-3; the D is unclear. Germline assignment: CDR1 SQVTM and CDR2 ANQGSEA. This CDR3 comprises 12 residues. Trimming left V 4 bases short and J 3 bases short, with 8 bases between. In nucleotides, the CDR3 is TGCAGCGTTGTTGCGAGGACAGATACGCAGTATTTT. The encoded protein is CSVVARTDTQYF.

The rearrangement uses TRBV7-9 and TRBJ1-2; D gene uncertain. Trimming took off 1 base at V and 4 bases at J, with 13 bases between the two ends. CDR3 size: 15 residues. CDR1 and CDR2 (germline): SEHNR, FQNEAQ (reference sequence). The CDR3 region is CASSLGEGSRYGYTF. DNA for the CDR3: TGTGCCAGCAGCTTAGGAGAGGGCAGCCGCTATGGCTACACCTTC. The full variable domain, rest sourced from reference TRBV7-9 and TRBJ1-2, is DTGVSQNPRHKITKRGQNVTFRCDPISEHNRLYWYRQTLGQGPEFLTYFQNEAQLEKSRLLSDRFSAERPKGSFSTLEIQRTEQGDSAMYLCASSLGEGSRYGYTFGSGTRLTVV.

The rearrangement links TRBV28 to TRBJ1-5; D is perhaps TRBD1 (5 bases). Trimming left V 7 bases short and J 1 base short, with 11 bases between. The CDR3 has 14 residues. The germline V gene encodes CDR1 MDHEN and CDR2 SYDVKM. CDR3 in amino acids: CASTEQVSNQPQHF. CDR3 bases: TGTGCCAGCACCGAACAGGTGAGCAATCAGCCCCAGCATTTT.

V usage is TRBV7-2 and J usage is TRBJ2-3, with D unresolved. There are 16 residues in the CDR3. The germline V and J ends were trimmed by 1 base and 6 bases, with 17 bases remaining between them. The germline CDR1 and CDR2 sequences are SGHTA and FQGNSA. CDR3 residues: CASSLGSQASTDTQYF. CDR3 nucleotides: TGTGCCAGCAGCTTAGGAAGTCAGGCCTCAACGGATACGCAGTATTTT. Full variable domain (missing parts from reference TRBV7-2 and TRBJ2-3): GAGVSQSPSNKVTEKGKDVELRCDPISGHTALYWYRQSLGQGLEFLIYFQGNSAPDKSGLPSDRFSAERTGGSVSTLTIQRTQQEDSAVYLCASSLGSQASTDTQYFGPGTRLTVL.

This chain connects TRBV7-9 to TRBJ2-7; a possible D gene is TRBD2 (6 bases). V was trimmed by 0 bases and J by 6 bases, leaving 15 bases between them. The germline CDR1 and CDR2 sequences are SEHNR and FQNEAQ (reference sequence). This CDR3 region has 15 residues. The chain's CDR3 is CASSLAQGGKSEQYF. In DNA form, the CDR3 reads TGTGCCAGCAGCTTAGCGCAAGGAGGGAAGAGCGAGCAGTACTTC.

This clone has only a few counts. The V and J genes are TRBV4-1 and TRBJ2-3, with 7 bases matching TRBD2. Germline V gene sequence: CDR1 MGHRA, CDR2 YSYEKL. The CDR3 totals 13 residues. J was trimmed by 7 bases and V by 5 bases; bases with no gene match: 6. CDR3 protein: CASSGGEGYTQYF. The CDR3 DNA follows: TGCGCCAGCAGCGGGGGGGAAGGCTATACGCAGTATTTT.

The J gene is TRBJ1-6, the V gene TRBV7-9; tentative D call: TRBD1 (6 bases). V was shortened by 11 bases and J by 2 bases, with 10 bases between the two germline ends. This CDR3 is built from 13 residues. Germline V gene data show CDR1 as SEHNR and CDR2 as FQNEAQ (reference sequence). The CDR3 DNA follows: TGTGCCGGGGGGGCCACCTATAATTCACCCCTCCACTTT. Translated: CAGGATYNSPLHF.

This chain connects TRBV5-1 to TRBJ2-6; possible D gene TRBD2, 8 bases. Germline V gives CDR1 SGHRS, CDR2 YFSETQ. CDR3 length equals 17 residues. Trimming took off 4 bases at V and 0 bases at J, with 14 bases between the two ends. CDR3 bases: TGCGCCAGCAGCCGGGAGGGACAGCACTCTGGGGCCAACGTCCTGACTTTC. Translated: CASSREGQHSGANVLTF. The whole variable domain, filled in from reference TRBV5-1 and TRBJ2-6, reads KAGVTQTPRYLIKTRGQQVTLSCSPISGHRSVSWYQQTPGQGLQFLFEYFSETQRNKGNFPGRFSGRQFSNSRSEMNVSTLELGDSALYLCASSREGQHSGANVLTFGAGSRLTVL.

V usage is TRBV30 and J usage is TRBJ2-3; the D gene is possibly TRBD1 (7 bases). The CDR3 is 14 amino acids. Trimming left V 1 base short and J 5 bases short, with 13 bases between. Looked up from germline, CDR1 is GTSNPN and CDR2 is SVGIG (reference sequence). CDR3 sequence: CAWSGRGQVDTQYF. The DNA of the CDR3 is TGTGCCTGGAGTGGGAGGGGGCAGGTAGATACGCAGTATTTT.

The DNA of the CDR3 is TGTGCCAGCGGGAGCGACGGTTATAGCAATCAGCCCCAGCATTTT. Translated: CASGSDGYSNQPQHF. J is TRBJ1-5 and V is TRBV5-8; D is unresolved. From germline, CDR1 is SGHTS and CDR2 YDEGEE. V lost 7 bases, J lost 0 bases, and 14 bases lay in between. CDR3 length: 15 amino acids.

J is TRBJ2-7 and V is TRBV15; no clear D. V was cut by 0 bases and J by 0 bases, with 12 bases left in between. The V gene's germline CDR1 is LNHNV and CDR2 YYDKDF (reference sequence). The CDR3 has 16 amino acids. CDR3 protein: CATSRDTVPTSYEQYF. For the CDR3, the DNA is TGTGCCACCAGCAGAGATACAGTTCCAACCTCCTACGAGCAGTACTTC.

CDR3: CASSSGLITDTQYF. The CDR3 coding sequence is TGTGCCAGCAGTTCGGGACTGATTACAGATACGCAGTATTTT. The rearrangement links TRBV28 to TRBJ2-3, with a tentative D call TRBD2 (6 bases). CDR1 and CDR2 (germline): MDHEN, SYDVKM. The CDR3 contains 14 residues. V was trimmed by 4 bases and J by 3 bases, leaving 11 bases between them.

V gene TRBV6-6 combines with J gene TRBJ1-4; D remains ambiguous. The CDR3 length is 14 residues. V lost 5 bases to trimming and J lost 0 bases, with 7 bases between them. The V gene's germline CDR1 is MNHNY and CDR2 SVGAGI (reference sequence). CDR3 in DNA: TGTGCCAGCAGTATTCTCGCAACTAATGAAAAACTGTTTTTT. Its protein product is CASSILATNEKLFF.

The V call is TRBV4-1, the J call TRBJ1-1, with D possibly TRBD1 on 5 matching bases. The germline gives CDR1 MGHRA, CDR2 YSYEKL. The CDR3 has 14 residues. Trimming removed 4 bases at V and 3 bases at J, with 12 bases between. The CDR3 loop reads CASSLRQWDTEAFF. The CDR3 DNA follows: TGCGCCAGCAGCCTTCGACAGTGGGACACTGAAGCTTTCTTT.

CDR3 loop: CASSENPTPMSEAFF. The CDR3 DNA is TGTGCCAGCAGTGAGAATCCGACACCGATGAGTGAAGCTTTCTTT. The rearrangement links TRBV2 to TRBJ1-1; no clear D gene. Trimming left V 3 bases short and J 7 bases short, with 18 bases between. This CDR3 comprises 15 residues. Germline CDR1 reads SNHLY; CDR2 reads FYNNEI.

The chain carries TRBV19 and TRBJ1-4; D may be TRBD1 (5 bases). Per germline, CDR1 LNHDA and CDR2 SQIVND (reference sequence). The CDR3 sequence is 12 residues long. V shed 6 bases and J shed 6 bases, with 8 bases lying between them. The CDR3 coding sequence is TGTGCCAGTAGGAAAGGGGATGAAAAACTGTTTTTT. Translation: CASRKGDEKLFF. Full variable domain (rest looked up from reference TRBV19 and TRBJ1-4): DGGITQSPKYLFRKEGQNVTLSCEQNLNHDAMYWYRQDPGQGLRLIYYSQIVNDFQKGDIAEGYSVSREKKESFPLTVTSAQKNPTAFYLCASRKGDEKLFFGSGTQLSVL.

This chain uses TRBV3-1 (or the pseudogene TRBV3-2) with TRBJ2-3, with 13 nucleotides matching TRBD2. The CDR3 runs to 15 residues. Trimming removed 4 bases from V and 6 bases from J; junction bases left unmatched: 4. Germline CDR1 is LGHDT and CDR2 is YNNKEL (reference sequence). The CDR3 DNA is TGTGCCAGCAGCCCACTAGCGGGGGGGTCCGATACGCAGTATTTT. Its protein product is CASSPLAGGSDTQYF.

The genes are TRBV6-5 and TRBJ2-3; tentative D call: TRBD1 (5 bases). From germline, CDR1 is MNHEY and CDR2 SVGAGI. The CDR3 is 15 residues long. With 2 bases removed from V and 2 bases from J, the gap between germline ends came to 11 bases. The CDR3 is CASSYGAKPTDTQYF. Written as DNA, the CDR3 is TGTGCCAGCAGTTACGGGGCTAAGCCCACAGATACGCAGTATTTT.

The chain is built from TRBV7-9 and TRBJ1-4; weak D call: TRBD1 (5 bases). V lost 2 bases to trimming and J lost 7 bases, with 11 bases between them. The V gene's germline CDR1 is SEHNR and CDR2 FQNEAQ (reference sequence). This CDR3 is 14 amino acids long. As DNA, the CDR3 is TGTGCCAGCAGCTTAAGGGGCCCTAGTGAAAAACTGTTTTTT. Amino acids: CASSLRGPSEKLFF.

The chain carries TRBV27 and TRBJ2-3; TRBD1 matches 8 bases. CDR1 and CDR2 from the germline V gene are MNHEY and SMNVEV (reference sequence). V lost 5 bases and J lost 0; bases outside the gene matches: 1. The CDR3 runs 14 residues. CDR3 DNA: TGTGCCAGCAGTCAGGGGGCCAGCACAGATACGCAGTATTTT. It encodes CASSQGASTDTQYF.

The rearrangement uses TRBV23-1 and TRBJ1-2, with D unclear. TRBV23-1 is sorted into the ORF group, with uncertain function. V shed 4 bases and J shed 3 bases, with 12 bases lying between them. The CDR3 is 14 residues long. The CDR3 loop is CASSPAGEDYGYTF. The CDR3 DNA is TGCGCCAGCAGTCCCGCGGGAGAGGACTATGGCTACACCTTC.